This passage covers 21 T cell receptor beta chains from one sample sequenced in a study of T-cell memory formation after mild COVID-19. TCRdb processed the 5' RACE reads anew with MiXCR; each CDR3 protein has one entry. The table lists about 560,000 distinct CDR3 sequences, around a sixth of them singletons, with just over 8% in the top ten. Specimen: PBMCs or a T cell subset sorted from them (not recorded which). All receptors come from an adult woman who had mild COVID-19 (a few samples of this study predate the infection). Cell type and time point are not known.

V and J are TRBV15 and TRBJ2-1; D unclear. Per the germline V gene, CDR1 is LNHNV and CDR2 is YYDKDF (reference sequence). The V end lost 1 base, the J end lost 8 bases, and 15 bases lay between the germline ends. CDR3 length equals 15 residues. DNA of the CDR3: TGTGCCACCAGCAGAGCCGGGTACCTCGTCGATGAGCAGTTCTTC. Translation: CATSRAGYLVDEQFF.

This chain links TRBV6-6 with TRBJ2-6; D perhaps matches TRBD1 (6 bases). CDR1 MNHNY and CDR2 SVGAGI come from the germline V gene (reference sequence). V was cut by 8 bases and J by 0 bases, with 11 bases left in between. The CDR3 has 15 residues. The CDR3 here is CASGQLSSGANVLTF. Here the CDR3 DNA reads TGTGCCAGCGGACAGCTCAGCTCTGGGGCCAACGTCCTGACTTTC.

This chain links TRBV7-9 with TRBJ2-5, with D maybe TRBD2 (6 bases). The germline V and J ends were trimmed by 3 bases and 5 bases, with 19 bases remaining between them. This CDR3 contains 16 residues. Germline CDR1 reads SEHNR; CDR2 reads FQNEAQ (reference sequence). The DNA for the CDR3 is TGTGCCAGCAGCTTTTCGGGGGAAGCGTTCCTCGAGACCCAGTACTTC. Residues: CASSFSGEAFLETQYF.

In its sample, this clonotype was seen a few times. This chain uses TRBV6-2 or TRBV6-3 with TRBJ2-3, with TRBD2 matching over 10 bases. CDR3 length: 15 amino acids. Germline V gives CDR1 MNHEY, CDR2 SVGEGT. The V and J ends lost 7 bases and 7 bases, in that order; junction bases with no gene match: 11. The CDR3 coding sequence is TGTGCCAGCATTGATCCCGCTAGCGGGGGATATACGCAGTATTTT. It yields the protein CASIDPASGGYTQYF.

This clonotype was observed a few times. J is TRBJ2-7 and V is TRBV10-3, with TRBD2 matching 10 bases. After removal of 9 bases from V and 3 bases from J, the junction contained 2 bases not matched to a gene. This CDR3 is 12 amino acids long. CDR1 ENHRY and CDR2 SYGVKD come from the germline V gene. The CDR3: CAIAGGDYEQYF. DNA for the CDR3: TGTGCCATAGCGGGAGGGGACTACGAGCAGTACTTC.

Here the CDR3 DNA reads TGTGCCAGCTCACCAACGCCCAAGGCAGTCTCTGGAAACACCATATATTTT. This sequence encodes CASSPTPKAVSGNTIYF. The chain uses TRBV18 and TRBJ1-3; D remains ambiguous. The V gene lost 2 bases and the J gene lost 0 bases, with 14 bases spanning the gap. The germline V gene encodes CDR1 KGHSH and CDR2 LQKENI. CDR3 length: 17 residues.

The genes are TRBV7-6 and TRBJ2-2, with D maybe TRBD2 (5 bases). This CDR3 is 15 amino acids long. Trimming took 5 bases from V and 3 from J, leaving 13 bases between them. Looked up from germline, CDR1 is SGHVS and CDR2 is FNYEAQ. The CDR3 DNA sequence: TGTGCCAGCAGCCGAGGGCGTTGGGACACCGGGGAGCTGTTTTTT. Translated: CASSRGRWDTGELFF.

By its share, this clonotype is medium-sized. J is TRBJ2-3 and V is TRBV5-6; unclear D gene. This CDR3 has 16 residues. Between the trimmed V and J ends, which lost 4 bases and 0 bases, there was a span of 15 bases. Germline lookup yields CDR1 SGHDT and CDR2 YYEEEE. The chain's CDR3 is CASSRYDRASTDTQYF. The CDR3 DNA reads as TGTGCCAGCAGCCGGTACGACCGCGCTAGCACAGATACGCAGTATTTT. Using reference TRBV5-6 and TRBJ2-3 for the parts outside the CDR3, the full variable domain is DAGVTQSPTHLIKTRGQQVTLRCSPKSGHDTVSWYQQALGQGPQFIFQYYEEEERQRGNFPDRFSGHQFPNYSSELNVNALLLGDSALYLCASSRYDRASTDTQYFGPGTRLTVL.

The J gene is TRBJ2-6, the V gene TRBV4-2; D gene unclear. CDR1 is LGHNA, CDR2 YNFKEQ, per germline. The CDR3 loop spans 16 amino acids. V dropped 0 bases and J dropped 0 bases, with 6 bases sitting between them. DNA for the CDR3: TGTGCCAGCAGCCAAGAACCAGGCTCTGGGGCCAACGTCCTGACTTTC. Translation: CASSQEPGSGANVLTF.

This clonotype was observed a few times. This rearrangement joins TRBV30 to TRBJ1-5; D gene unclear. The CDR3 is 13 amino acids. The V end was cut by 7 bases, the J end by 1 base, with 11 bases between. CDR1 is GTSNPN, CDR2 SVGIG, per germline (reference sequence). The CDR3 DNA sequence: TGTGCCTACGGGTGGCAGAGCAATCAGCCCCAGCATTTT. The encoded protein is CAYGWQSNQPQHF.

This clonotype has a handful of counts. The rearrangement uses TRBV7-6 and TRBJ2-1, with 9 positions matching TRBD2. J was trimmed by 6 bases and V by 2 bases; bases with no gene match: 5. CDR1 is SGHVS, CDR2 FNYEAQ, per germline. There are 15 residues in the CDR3. The CDR3 loop reads CASSLPTSGINEQFF. Here the CDR3 DNA reads TGTGCCAGCAGCTTACCGACTAGCGGTATCAATGAGCAGTTCTTC.

This sequence joins TRBV7-2 and TRBJ1-6, with a tentative D call TRBD1 (5 bases). V lost 0 bases and J 9 bases, leaving 12 bases between the germline ends. The CDR3 spans 15 residues. Germline CDR1 and CDR2: SGHTA and FQGNSA. DNA of the CDR3: TGTGCCAGCAGCTTAGCGGGGCTAAACCTTTCACCCCTCCACTTT. Protein product: CASSLAGLNLSPLHF.

CDR3 DNA sequence: TGTGCCAGCAGCCCGGGGCGAACTAGCGGGACCGGGGAGCTGTTTTTT. It is translated as CASSPGRTSGTGELFF. The rearrangement uses TRBV3-1 and TRBJ2-2; the match to TRBD2 covers 9 bases. V gave up 4 bases and J gave up 5 bases; unmatched junction bases: 8. The CDR3 runs to 16 residues. Germline CDR1 LGHDT, CDR2 YNNKEL (reference sequence).

This clonotype was seen a handful of times. This sequence joins TRBV7-9 and TRBJ2-1, with a tentative D call TRBD2 (6 bases). V lost 5 bases, J lost 6 bases, and 14 bases lay in between. CDR3 length: 14 amino acids. Germline V gives CDR1 SEHNR, CDR2 FQNEAQ (reference sequence). The chain's CDR3 is CASSPWDGGNEQFF. Here the CDR3 DNA reads TGTGCCAGCAGCCCTTGGGACGGGGGCAATGAGCAGTTCTTC.

V is TRBV7-6 and J is TRBJ1-1, with TRBD1 matching 11 bases. This CDR3 has 16 residues. Trimming took 4 bases from V and 0 from J; bases not matched to a gene: 4. Germline assignment: CDR1 SGHVS and CDR2 FNYEAQ. The CDR3 is CASSSDRGRMNTEAFF. As DNA, the CDR3 is TGTGCCAGCAGCTCGGACAGGGGGCGAATGAACACTGAAGCTTTCTTT.

This clonotype was counted between two and nine times. The rearrangement joins TRBV5-5 to TRBJ2-5; perhaps D is TRBD1 or TRBD2 (5 bases each). The V and J ends lost 0 bases and 5 bases respectively, with 14 bases between them. This CDR3 region has 15 residues. Germline lookup yields CDR1 SGHKS and CDR2 YYEKEE (reference sequence). The CDR3 sequence: CASSLDIGTTETQYF. In DNA form, the CDR3 reads TGTGCCAGCAGCTTGGATATTGGGACCACGGAGACCCAGTACTTC.

This clonotype was seen repeatedly, ten times or more. This chain links TRBV7-9 with TRBJ2-5; D unclear. This CDR3 is 14 amino acids long. V lost 3 bases and J lost 5, with 13 bases in between. Germline V CDR1 and CDR2: SEHNR, FQNEAQ (reference sequence). The CDR3 loop reads CASSFGVRRETQYF. DNA for the CDR3: TGTGCCAGCAGCTTCGGCGTCCGACGGGAGACCCAGTACTTC.

This clonotype was picked up a small number of times. The chain has TRBV7-2 and TRBJ2-2, with 10 bases that match TRBD2. Germline CDR1 is SGHTA and CDR2 is FQGNSA. The CDR3 extends over 18 amino acids. Losses at the gene ends were 5 bases for V and 7 bases for J; bases not matched to a gene: 16. Here the CDR3 reads CASSPSQSASGGIGELFF. The CDR3 nucleotides are TGTGCCAGCAGCCCTAGCCAGTCGGCTAGCGGGGGTATCGGGGAGCTGTTTTTT.

The sample holds a few counts of this clonotype. The rearrangement joins TRBV4-1 to TRBJ2-5, with 8 nucleotides matching TRBD2. The germline CDR1 and CDR2 sequences are MGHRA and YSYEKL. The CDR3 loop spans 17 amino acids. V gave up 0 bases and J gave up 4 bases; unmatched junction bases: 10. The CDR3 loop is CASSQETERGRVETQYF. Written as DNA, the CDR3 is TGCGCCAGCAGCCAAGAGACTGAGCGGGGGCGGGTAGAGACCCAGTACTTC.

This sequence joins TRBV2 and TRBJ2-1; TRBD2 agrees at 7 bases. The length of the CDR3 is 15 residues. The germline V gene has CDR1 SNHLY and CDR2 FYNNEI. With 6 bases clipped from V and 4 bases from J, the junction kept 9 bases outside the gene matches. CDR3 nucleotide sequence: TGTGCCAGCAGGGGATGGAGCGGGAAGTACAATGAGCAGTTCTTC. Residues: CASRGWSGKYNEQFF. Variable domain in full (rest from reference TRBV2 and TRBJ2-1): EPEVTQTPSHQVTQMGQEVILRCVPISNHLYFYWYRQILGQKVEFLVSFYNNEISEKSEIFDDQFSVERPDGSNFTLKIRSTKLEDSAMYFCASRGWSGKYNEQFFGPGTRLTVL.

This clonotype was seen only a few times. The genes are TRBV20-1 and TRBJ2-3; 14 nucleotides match TRBD2. The CDR3 spans 17 residues. CDR1 DFQATT and CDR2 SNEGSKA come from the germline V gene (reference sequence). With V trimmed by 5 bases and J by 4 bases, 11 bases remained unmatched. CDR3 sequence (DNA): TGCAGTGCTGGGGGACTAGCGGGAGTCGTTGCGGCAGATACGCAGTATTTT. Translating it yields CSAGGLAGVVAADTQYF.